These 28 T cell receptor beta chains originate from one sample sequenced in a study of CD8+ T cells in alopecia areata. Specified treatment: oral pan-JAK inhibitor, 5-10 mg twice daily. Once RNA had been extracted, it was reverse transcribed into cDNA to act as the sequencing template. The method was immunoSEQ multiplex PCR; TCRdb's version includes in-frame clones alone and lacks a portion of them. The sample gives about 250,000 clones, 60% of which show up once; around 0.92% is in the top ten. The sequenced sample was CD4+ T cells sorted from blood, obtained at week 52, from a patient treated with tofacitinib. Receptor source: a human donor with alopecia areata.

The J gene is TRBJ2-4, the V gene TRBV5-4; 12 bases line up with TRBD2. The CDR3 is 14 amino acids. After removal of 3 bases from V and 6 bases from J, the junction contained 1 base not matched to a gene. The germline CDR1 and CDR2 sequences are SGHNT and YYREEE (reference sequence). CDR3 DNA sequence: TGTGCCAGCAGCTCTAGCGGGGGGGCAAACATTCAGTACTTC. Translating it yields CASSSSGGANIQYF.

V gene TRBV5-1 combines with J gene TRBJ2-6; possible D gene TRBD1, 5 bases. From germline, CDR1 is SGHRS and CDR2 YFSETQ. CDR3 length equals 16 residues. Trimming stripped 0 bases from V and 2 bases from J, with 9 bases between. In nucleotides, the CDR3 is TGCGCCAGCAGCTTGGGGATACAGGCTGGGGCCAACGTCCTGACTTTC. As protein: CASSLGIQAGANVLTF.

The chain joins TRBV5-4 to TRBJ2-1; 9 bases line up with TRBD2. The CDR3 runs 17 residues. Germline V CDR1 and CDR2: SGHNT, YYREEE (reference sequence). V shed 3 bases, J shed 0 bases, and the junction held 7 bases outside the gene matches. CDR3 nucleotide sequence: TGTGCCAGCAGCTCCAGTAGCGGGAGTCACTCCTACAATGAGCAGTTCTTC. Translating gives CASSSSSGSHSYNEQFF. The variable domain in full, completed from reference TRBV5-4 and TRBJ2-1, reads ETGVTQSPTHLIKTRGQQVTLRCSSQSGHNTVSWYQQALGQGPQFIFQYYREEENGRGNFPPRFSGLQFPNYSSELNVNALELDDSALYLCASSSSSGSHSYNEQFFGPGTRLTVL.

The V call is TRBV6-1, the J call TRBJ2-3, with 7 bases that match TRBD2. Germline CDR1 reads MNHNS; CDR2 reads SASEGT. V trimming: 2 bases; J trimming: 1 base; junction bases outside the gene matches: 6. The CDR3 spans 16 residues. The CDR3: CASSERWSGGTDTQYF. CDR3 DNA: TGTGCCAGCAGTGAAAGGTGGAGCGGGGGCACAGATACGCAGTATTTT.

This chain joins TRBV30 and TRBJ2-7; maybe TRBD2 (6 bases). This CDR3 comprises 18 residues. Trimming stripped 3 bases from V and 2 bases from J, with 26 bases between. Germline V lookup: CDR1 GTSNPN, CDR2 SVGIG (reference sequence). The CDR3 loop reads CAWRAAGWGSYATYEQYF. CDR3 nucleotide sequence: TGTGCCTGGAGAGCGGCGGGGTGGGGGTCCTATGCTACCTACGAGCAGTACTTC.

The CDR3 DNA follows: TGCGCCAGCAGCCCATACCCGGGACAGTACAATGAGCAGTTCTTC. This gives the protein CASSPYPGQYNEQFF. This sequence joins TRBV5-1 and TRBJ2-1, with 7 bases aligning to TRBD1. With 4 bases clipped from V and 4 bases from J, the junction kept 8 bases outside the gene matches. The CDR3 is 15 residues long. The germline V gene encodes CDR1 SGHRS and CDR2 YFSETQ.

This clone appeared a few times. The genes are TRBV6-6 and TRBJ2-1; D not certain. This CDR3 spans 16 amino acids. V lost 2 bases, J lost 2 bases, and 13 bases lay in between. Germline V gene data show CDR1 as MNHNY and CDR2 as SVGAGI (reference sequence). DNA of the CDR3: TGTGCCAGCAGTTACGGTGGCTCCCTGACCTACAATGAGCAGTTCTTC. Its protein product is CASSYGGSLTYNEQFF.

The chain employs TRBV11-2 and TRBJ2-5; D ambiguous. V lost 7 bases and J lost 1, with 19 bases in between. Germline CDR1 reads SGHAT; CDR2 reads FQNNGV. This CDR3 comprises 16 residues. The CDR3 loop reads CASTPKRSRAQETQYF. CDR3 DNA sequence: TGTGCCAGCACTCCAAAGAGGAGTCGGGCCCAAGAGACCCAGTACTTC. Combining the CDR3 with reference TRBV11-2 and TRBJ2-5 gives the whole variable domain EAGVAQSPRYKIIEKRQSVAFWCNPISGHATLYWYQQILGQGPKLLIQFQNNGVVDDSQLPKDRFSAERLKGVDSTLKIQPAKLEDSAVYLCASTPKRSRAQETQYFGPGTRLLVL.

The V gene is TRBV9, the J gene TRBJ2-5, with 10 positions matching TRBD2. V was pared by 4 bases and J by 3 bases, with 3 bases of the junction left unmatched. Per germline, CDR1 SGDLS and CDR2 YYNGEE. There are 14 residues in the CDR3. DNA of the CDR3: TGTGCCAGCAGCTCTAGCGGGGGAGAAGAGACCCAGTACTTC. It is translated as CASSSSGGEETQYF.

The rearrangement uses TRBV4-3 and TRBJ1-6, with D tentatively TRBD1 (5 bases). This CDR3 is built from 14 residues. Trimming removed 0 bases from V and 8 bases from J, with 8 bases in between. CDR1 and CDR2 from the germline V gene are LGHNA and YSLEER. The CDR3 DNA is TGCGCCAGCAGCCAAGACAGGGTTGATTCACCCCTCCACTTT. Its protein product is CASSQDRVDSPLHF.

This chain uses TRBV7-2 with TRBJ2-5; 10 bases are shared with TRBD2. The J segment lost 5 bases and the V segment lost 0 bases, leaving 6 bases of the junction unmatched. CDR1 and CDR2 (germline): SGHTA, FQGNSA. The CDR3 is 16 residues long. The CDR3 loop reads CASSLALGLAIETQYF. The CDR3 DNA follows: TGTGCCAGCAGCTTAGCGCTGGGACTAGCGATCGAGACCCAGTACTTC.

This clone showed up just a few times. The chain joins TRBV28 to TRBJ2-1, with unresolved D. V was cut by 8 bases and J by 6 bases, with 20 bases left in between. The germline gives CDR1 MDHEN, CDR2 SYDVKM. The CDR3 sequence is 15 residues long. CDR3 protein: CASYPTWARSNEQFF. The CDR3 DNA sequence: TGTGCCAGCTACCCTACTTGGGCCAGATCCAATGAGCAGTTCTTC.

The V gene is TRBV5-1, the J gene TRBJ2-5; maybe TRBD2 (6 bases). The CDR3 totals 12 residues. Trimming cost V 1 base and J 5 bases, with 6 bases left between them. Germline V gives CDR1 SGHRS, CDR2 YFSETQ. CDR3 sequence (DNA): TGCGCCAGCAGCTTGAGCGGGGAGACCCAGTACTTC. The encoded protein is CASSLSGETQYF.

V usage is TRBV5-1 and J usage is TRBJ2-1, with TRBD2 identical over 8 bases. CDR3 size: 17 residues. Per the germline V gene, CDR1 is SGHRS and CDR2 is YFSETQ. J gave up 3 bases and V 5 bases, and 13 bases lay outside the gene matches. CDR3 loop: CASRTSGLAGIYNEQFF. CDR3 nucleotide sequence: TGCGCCAGCAGAACGTCAGGTCTAGCGGGTATCTACAATGAGCAGTTCTTC.

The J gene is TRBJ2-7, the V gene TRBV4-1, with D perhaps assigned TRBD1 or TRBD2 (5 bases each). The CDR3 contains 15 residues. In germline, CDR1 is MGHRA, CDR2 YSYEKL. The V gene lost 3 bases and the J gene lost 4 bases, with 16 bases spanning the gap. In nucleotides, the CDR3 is TGCGCCAGCAGCCATGGCAGGGAGACAATGTACGAGCAGTACTTC. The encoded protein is CASSHGRETMYEQYF.

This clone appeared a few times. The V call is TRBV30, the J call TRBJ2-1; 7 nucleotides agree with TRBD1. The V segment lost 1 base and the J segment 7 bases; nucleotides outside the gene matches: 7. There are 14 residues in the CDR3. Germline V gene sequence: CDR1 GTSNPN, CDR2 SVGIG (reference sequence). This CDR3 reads CAWSDGQELNEQFF. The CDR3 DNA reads TGTGCCTGGAGTGACGGACAGGAACTAAATGAGCAGTTCTTC.

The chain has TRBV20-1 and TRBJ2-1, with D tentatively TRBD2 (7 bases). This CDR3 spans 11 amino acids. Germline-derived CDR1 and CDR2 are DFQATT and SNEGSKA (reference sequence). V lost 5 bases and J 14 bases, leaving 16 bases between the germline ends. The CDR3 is CSAPGRGLEFF. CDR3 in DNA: TGCAGTGCTCCGGGGCGGGGGCTCGAGTTCTTC.

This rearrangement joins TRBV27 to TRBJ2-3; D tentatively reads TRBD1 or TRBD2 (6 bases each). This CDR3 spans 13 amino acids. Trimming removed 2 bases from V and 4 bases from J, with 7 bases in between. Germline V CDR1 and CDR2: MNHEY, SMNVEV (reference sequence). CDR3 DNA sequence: TGTGCCAGCAGTTTACGGGGGCCAGATACGCAGTATTTT. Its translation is CASSLRGPDTQYF.

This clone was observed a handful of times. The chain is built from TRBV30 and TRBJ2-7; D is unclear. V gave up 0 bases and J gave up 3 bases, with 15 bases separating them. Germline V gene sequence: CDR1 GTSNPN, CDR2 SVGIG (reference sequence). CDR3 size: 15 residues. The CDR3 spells CAWSVQHLDYYEQYF. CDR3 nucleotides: TGTGCCTGGAGTGTACAACATCTCGATTACTACGAGCAGTACTTC.

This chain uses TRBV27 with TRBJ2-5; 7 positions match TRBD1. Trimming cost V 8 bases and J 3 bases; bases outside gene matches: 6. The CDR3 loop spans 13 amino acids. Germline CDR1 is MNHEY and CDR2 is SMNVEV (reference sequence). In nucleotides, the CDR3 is TGTGCCAGCCAGGGGGACAGCAAAGAGACCCAGTACTTC. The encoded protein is CASQGDSKETQYF.

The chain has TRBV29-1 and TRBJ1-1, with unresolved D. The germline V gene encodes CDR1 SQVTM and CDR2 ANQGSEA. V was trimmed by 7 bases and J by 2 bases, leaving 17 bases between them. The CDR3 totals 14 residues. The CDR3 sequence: CSALLGFSNTEAFF. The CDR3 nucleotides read TGCAGCGCTTTGCTAGGGTTTTCAAACACTGAAGCTTTCTTT.

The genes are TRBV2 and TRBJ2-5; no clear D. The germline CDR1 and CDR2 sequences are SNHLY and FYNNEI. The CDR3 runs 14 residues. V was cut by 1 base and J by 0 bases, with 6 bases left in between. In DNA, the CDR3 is TGTGCCAGCAGTGAAGGGCGGTACCAAGAGACCCAGTACTTC. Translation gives CASSEGRYQETQYF.

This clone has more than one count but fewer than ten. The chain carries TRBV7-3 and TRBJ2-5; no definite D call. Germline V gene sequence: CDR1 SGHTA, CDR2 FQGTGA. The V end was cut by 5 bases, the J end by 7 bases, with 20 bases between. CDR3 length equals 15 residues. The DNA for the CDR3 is TGTGCCAGCAGCCCCCGACACAGTCTGGGCGGGACCCAGTACTTC. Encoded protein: CASSPRHSLGGTQYF.

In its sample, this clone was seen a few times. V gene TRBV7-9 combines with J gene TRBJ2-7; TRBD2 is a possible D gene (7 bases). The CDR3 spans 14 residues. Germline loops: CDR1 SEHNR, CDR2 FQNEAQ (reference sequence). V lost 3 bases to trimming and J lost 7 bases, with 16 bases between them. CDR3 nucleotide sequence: TGTGCCAGCAGCTTGGGGGCGGGGGCCCGGGAGCAGTACTTC. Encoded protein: CASSLGAGAREQYF.

The CDR3 nucleotides read TGTGCCAGCAGCTTAGCGCGTGCCGACACGGGTTCACCCCTCCACTTT. Protein sequence: CASSLARADTGSPLHF. The chain links TRBV7-6 to TRBJ1-6; no clear D. V dropped 0 bases and J dropped 9 bases, with 15 bases sitting between them. This CDR3 contains 16 residues. CDR1 is SGHVS, CDR2 FNYEAQ, per germline.

The CDR3 reads CASSARPKPQPQHF. In DNA form, the CDR3 reads TGTGCCAGCAGTGCTCGCCCAAAGCCTCAGCCCCAGCATTTT. The chain uses TRBV2 and TRBJ1-5; D uncertain. The CDR3 has 14 amino acids. V was clipped by 4 bases and J by 6 bases, with 13 bases between them. From germline, CDR1 is SNHLY and CDR2 FYNNEI.

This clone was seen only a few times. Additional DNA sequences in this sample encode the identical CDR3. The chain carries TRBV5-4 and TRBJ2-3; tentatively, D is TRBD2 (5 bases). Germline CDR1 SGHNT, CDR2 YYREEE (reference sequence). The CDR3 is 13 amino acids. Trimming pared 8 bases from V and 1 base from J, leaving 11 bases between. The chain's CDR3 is CASSTRGTDTQYF. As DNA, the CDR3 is TGTGCCAGTAGTACTAGAGGCACAGATACGCAGTATTTT.

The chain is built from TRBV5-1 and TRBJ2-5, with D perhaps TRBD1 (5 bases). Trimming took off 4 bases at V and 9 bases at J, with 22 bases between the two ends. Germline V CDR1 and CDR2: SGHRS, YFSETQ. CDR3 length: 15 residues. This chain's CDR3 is CASSETVGPRRAQYF. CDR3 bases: TGCGCCAGCAGCGAGACAGTGGGTCCCCGAAGGGCCCAGTACTTC.